The source of this T cell receptor (beta chain) is a study of human CD8 memory T cell subsets. Study-level findings and limits: Precursor exhausted and stem-like memory T cell repertoires shared minimal overlap.

It was CCR7+ PD-1+ TIGIT+ early memory CD8+ T cells with exhausted-like traits that constituted TPEX cells. Making the TCR beta libraries relied on UMI-labeled 5' RACE. Per the original methods: Per TCR beta library, functional CDR3 beta clonotypes numbered roughly 2,600 to 20,000. Using the 5' RACE reads, TCRdb records one entry per CDR3 protein without DNA. These V and J calls originate from TCRdb's pipeline instead of the authors' own analysis. This sample's clone table lists more than 5,500 distinct CDR3 sequences. This clonotype ranks as medium-sized in terms of frequency. As yet, its antigen is unknown. This CDR3 contains 16 residues. Germline CDR1 is DFQATT and CDR2 is SNEGSKA (reference sequence).

The material sequenced was CD8+ T cells from PBMCs. The chain couples TRBV20-1 to TRBJ2-1; the TRBD2 assignment by TCRdb is unverifiable without DNA. This receptor was taken from a human donor in good health. The CDR3 protein is CSADGPPGLAHNEQFF.